This TCR beta chain was profiled in a study of T cell changes during pregnancy in multiple sclerosis (dated by TCRdb to the late 2010s). About the full investigation: The study examined how the T cell repertoire changed over the course of pregnancy in women with multiple sclerosis.

With regard to this clone: Its antigen specificity is not known. No base-level quality is on record; no much larger clone is a single base apart.

The library was obtained by the immunoSEQ multiplex PCR assay. TCRdb carries this immuneACCESS record with in-frame sequences only. Its versions omit some clonotypes, under half of them owing to an unresolved V gene in the studies checked, with the rest unexplained. Counted in this sample were 64,000 or so clones; 80% to 95% of them appeared once. In total, the top ten clones hold under 2.5% of the sample. From the cysteine through the phenylalanine, the CDR3 covers 16 amino acids. Of the read, only the CDR3 DNA is kept; its 48 bases are in frame from base 1. In the germline V gene (reference sequence), CDR1 corresponds to LNHNV and CDR2 to YYDKDF. V was cut back by 1 base and J by 1 base, leaving a gap of 13 bases between them.

The sample here was peripheral blood, taken in the first trimester of pregnancy. The clonotype originates from a female donor with multiple sclerosis, enrolled in a pregnancy study. The chain links TRBV15 with TRBJ1-1; TRBD1 is a weak D gene call, 5 bases matching. The nucleotide sequence reads TGTGCCACCAGCAGAGCCGCAGGGAGGGGGAACACTGAAGCTTTCTTT. Protein translation: CATSRAAGRGNTEAFF. With the rest looked up from the reference TRBV15 and TRBJ1-1 genes rather than sequenced, the full variable domain is DAMVIQNPRYQVTQFGKPVTLSCSQTLNHNVMYWYQQKSSQAPKLLFHYYDKDFNNEADTPDNFQSRRPNTSFCFLDIRSPGLGDTAMYLCATSRAAGRGNTEAFFGQGTRLTVV.